These 25 T cell receptor beta chains came from one sample sequenced in a study of radiation and T cells in renal cell carcinoma. Clones were read by immunoSEQ multiplex PCR, and TCRdb kept only the in-frame ones, dropping some. The sample records about 140,000 clones, over 80% being singletons. As to time point: baseline pretreatment blood. This sample's treatment: 15 Gy SBRT to primary tumor, nephrectomy 4 weeks later. The specimen comprised blood, sampled from a patient whose treatment included radiotherapy and nephrectomy. The receptors were gathered from a woman in her fifties or sixties with renal cell carcinoma.

V is TRBV10-1 and J is TRBJ2-7; no definite D call. Trimming shortened V by 5 bases and J by 2 bases, and 13 bases separated the two germline ends. CDR1 is WNHNN and CDR2 is SYGVQD in the germline V gene (reference sequence). This CDR3 has 14 amino acids. CDR3 sequence reads: CASSPGQTPYEQYF. DNA of the CDR3: TGCGCCAGCAGTCCCGGGCAAACCCCCTACGAGCAGTACTTC.

V and J are TRBV6-6 and TRBJ2-7, with a weak D call TRBD1 (6 bases). The V end was cut by 2 bases, the J end by 3 bases, with 17 bases between. The CDR3 sequence is 16 residues long. Per the germline V gene, CDR1 is MNHNY and CDR2 is SVGAGI (reference sequence). The CDR3 is CASSYRTVPPYYEQYF. The CDR3 region has the DNA TGTGCCAGCAGTTACCGGACAGTCCCACCTTACTACGAGCAGTACTTC.

Of note for this clone: Germline is not matched at one junction end, which may reflect a read error. V gene TRBV2 combines with J gene TRBJ2-7, with TRBD2 matching 8 bases. Germline V gene data show CDR1 as SNHLY and CDR2 as FYNNEI. The CDR3 extends over 12 amino acids. The DNA for the CDR3 is TGTGCCAGCAGTGATGGTCAGCGGGAGTCACTCTTC. It codes for CASSDGQRESLF. The full variable domain, with the rest looked up from reference TRBV2 and TRBJ2-7, is EPEVTQTPSHQVTQMGQEVILRCVPISNHLYFYWYRQILGQKVEFLVSFYNNEISEKSEIFDDQFSVERPDGSNFTLKIRSTKLEDSAMYFCASSDGQRESLFGPGTRLTVT.

This clone was counted a single time. This rearrangement joins TRBV14 to TRBJ2-1, with 7 bases that match TRBD2. Germline CDR1 SGHDN, CDR2 FVKESK. Unmatched junction bases numbered 7, after V lost 1 base and J lost 7 bases. CDR3 length: 15 residues. For the CDR3, the DNA is TGTGCCAGCAGCCAAGGGACTAGGTACTTTAATGAGCAGTTCTTC. Translating it yields CASSQGTRYFNEQFF. The full variable domain, completed using reference TRBV14 and TRBJ2-1, is EAGVTQFPSHSVIEKGQTVTLRCDPISGHDNLYWYRRVMGKEIKFLLHFVKESKQDESGMPNNRFLAERTGGTYSTLKVQPAELEDSGVYFCASSQGTRYFNEQFFGPGTRLTVL.

In its sample, this clone was seen once. The V call is TRBV5-1, the J call TRBJ2-7; 11 bases agree with TRBD2. The V and J ends lost 4 bases and 4 bases, in that order; junction bases with no gene match: 7. The CDR3 has 15 amino acids. From germline, CDR1 is SGHRS and CDR2 YFSETQ. CDR3 in amino acids: CASSPRASGRYEQYF. CDR3 in DNA: TGCGCCAGCAGCCCTAGGGCTAGCGGGAGGTACGAGCAGTACTTC.

This chain uses TRBV18 with TRBJ2-7; possibly TRBD2 for D (5 bases). V dropped 2 bases and J dropped 4 bases, with 12 bases sitting between them. This CDR3 has 14 residues. Germline V gene data show CDR1 as KGHSH and CDR2 as LQKENI. CDR3 sequence reads: CASSPSGSRYEQYF. The CDR3 region has the DNA TGTGCCAGCTCACCATCGGGGTCGCGTTACGAGCAGTACTTC.

The V call is TRBV7-2, the J call TRBJ2-5; 10 bases map to TRBD2. CDR3 size: 15 residues. Unmatched junction bases numbered 4, after V lost 1 base and J lost 5 bases. Germline values: CDR1 SGHTA, CDR2 FQGNSA. The CDR3 is CASSLGLAGAETQYF. The CDR3 DNA reads as TGTGCCAGCAGCTTAGGGCTAGCGGGGGCGGAGACCCAGTACTTC.

The rearrangement links TRBV7-8 to TRBJ1-1; D not certain. Trimming cost V 0 bases and J 3 bases, with 11 bases left between them. The CDR3 totals 15 residues. CDR1 is SGHVS, CDR2 FQNEAQ, per germline. The CDR3 here is CASSLAGKGDTEAFF. As DNA, the CDR3 is TGTGCCAGCAGCTTAGCTGGAAAGGGAGACACTGAAGCTTTCTTT.

For the CDR3, the DNA is TGTGCCAGCAGCCCGGCCCGGGAGAGGGAGCAGTACTTC. It encodes CASSPAREREQYF. This chain connects TRBV5-4 to TRBJ2-7; the D gene is possibly TRBD2 (6 bases). V shed 4 bases and J shed 7 bases, with 15 bases lying between them. The CDR3 totals 13 residues. The germline V gene encodes CDR1 SGHNT and CDR2 YYREEE (reference sequence).

V gene TRBV10-3 combines with J gene TRBJ1-1, with D tentatively TRBD1 (5 bases). Germline CDR1 and CDR2: ENHRY and SYGVKD. This CDR3 is 16 amino acids long. The V end lost 6 bases, the J end lost 0 bases, and 17 bases lay between the germline ends. CDR3 bases: TGTGCCATCAGAGCTTTAACGGGGGATATGAACACTGAAGCTTTCTTT. Its translation is CAIRALTGDMNTEAFF.

Details on this clone: Other DNA sequences in the same sample also yield this CDR3. The J gene is TRBJ1-2, the V gene TRBV25-1; D not resolved. From germline, CDR1 is MGHDK and CDR2 SYGVNS. This CDR3 comprises 11 residues. V was shortened by 7 bases and J by 5 bases, with 8 bases between the two germline ends. The CDR3 is CASNAGYGYTF. CDR3 in DNA: TGTGCCAGCAATGCAGGTTATGGCTACACCTTC.

The CDR3 region has the DNA TGCGCCAGCAGCTTCTCCACAGGGATGAACTATGGCTACACCTTC. Translation: CASSFSTGMNYGYTF. The chain recombines TRBV5-1 with TRBJ1-2; D possibly corresponds to TRBD1 (6 bases). The germline V and J ends were trimmed by 2 bases and 2 bases, with 13 bases remaining between them. The CDR3 spans 15 residues. CDR1 is SGHRS, CDR2 YFSETQ, per germline.

The chain couples TRBV4-2 to TRBJ2-1; D gene uncertain. Deletions cut 1 base from V and 6 bases from J, with 10 bases between. Germline V gene lookup returns CDR1 LGHNA and CDR2 YNFKEQ. The CDR3 has 14 amino acids. CDR3 loop: CASSQVPNPNEQFF. CDR3 DNA: TGTGCCAGCAGCCAAGTTCCTAATCCCAATGAGCAGTTCTTC.

The V gene is TRBV5-1, the J gene TRBJ2-1; 9 bases align to TRBD2. The J segment lost 2 bases and the V segment lost 1 base, leaving 4 bases of the junction unmatched. The CDR3 covers 16 residues. Germline V lookup: CDR1 SGHRS, CDR2 YFSETQ. CDR3: CASSLFWTSAYNEQFF. The CDR3, as DNA: TGCGCCAGCAGCTTGTTTTGGACTAGCGCCTACAATGAGCAGTTCTTC. The variable domain in full, completed from reference TRBV5-1 and TRBJ2-1, reads KAGVTQTPRYLIKTRGQQVTLSCSPISGHRSVSWYQQTPGQGLQFLFEYFSETQRNKGNFPGRFSGRQFSNSRSEMNVSTLELGDSALYLCASSLFWTSAYNEQFFGPGTRLTVL.

This clone was recorded a few times. The J gene is TRBJ1-1, the V gene TRBV20-1; D remains unclear. The CDR3 covers 10 residues. Germline V CDR1 and CDR2: DFQATT, SNEGSKA (reference sequence). The V end was cut by 2 bases, the J end by 9 bases, with 7 bases between. The DNA of the CDR3 is TGCAGTGCTAGACAGACCCAAGCTTTCTTT. Translating gives CSARQTQAFF.

The chain recombines TRBV6-4 with TRBJ2-7; 12 nucleotides align to TRBD1. CDR3 length: 13 amino acids. The germline CDR1 and CDR2 sequences are MRHNA and SNTAGT. The ends lost 6 bases at V and 6 bases at J; junction bases unmatched: 3. The CDR3 bases are TGTGCCAGCAGCCGGGACAGGGGGCGCGAGCAGTACTTC. Translated: CASSRDRGREQYF.

This clone was observed once. J is TRBJ1-4 and V is TRBV7-2; 7 bases agree with TRBD1. CDR3 size: 15 residues. Per germline, CDR1 SGHTA and CDR2 FQGNSA. Losses at the gene ends were 6 bases for V and 5 bases for J; bases not matched to a gene: 9. Here the CDR3 reads CASSFRTGRNEKLFF. Written as DNA, the CDR3 is TGTGCCAGCAGTTTTCGGACAGGTCGAAATGAAAAACTGTTTTTT.

This chain links TRBV23-1 with TRBJ2-6; D is unclear. TRBV23-1 is an open reading frame whose function is uncertain. Trimming removed 3 bases from V and 0 bases from J, with 9 bases in between. The CDR3 spans 16 residues. CDR3 sequence (DNA): TGCGCCAGCAGTCATGGGTGCAGCTCTGGGGCCAACGTCCTGACTTTC. Protein sequence: CASSHGCSSGANVLTF.

Only a few counts were recorded for this clone. The V call is TRBV4-2, the J call TRBJ2-7, with D hard to call. There are 13 residues in the CDR3. V was pared by 3 bases and J by 6 bases, with 12 bases between. Germline V gene data show CDR1 as LGHNA and CDR2 as YNFKEQ. The chain's CDR3 is CASSQSVVSEQYF. The CDR3 DNA is TGTGCCAGCAGCCAGTCAGTGGTTAGCGAGCAGTACTTC.

The chain combines TRBV6-1 with TRBJ1-1, with D perhaps TRBD1 (6 bases). The V end lost 0 bases, the J end lost 4 bases, and 15 bases lay between the germline ends. This CDR3 contains 16 residues. Germline V gene lookup returns CDR1 MNHNS and CDR2 SASEGT. The DNA of the CDR3 is TGTGCCAGCAGTGAAGCCTACAGGGACCGAGGCACTGAAGCTTTCTTT. Its translation: CASSEAYRDRGTEAFF.

This clone was observed a few times. The chain carries TRBV7-2 and TRBJ1-2; D is ambiguous. This CDR3 region has 11 residues. V lost 4 bases and J 8 bases, leaving 8 bases between the germline ends. Germline assignment: CDR1 SGHTA and CDR2 FQGNSA. The CDR3 is CASSSQWGYTF. The CDR3 DNA reads TGTGCCAGCAGCTCCCAGTGGGGCTACACCTTC.

The J gene is TRBJ1-5, the V gene TRBV16, with 8 bases lining up with TRBD1. CDR1 is KGHSY and CDR2 is FQNENV in the germline V gene. The CDR3 is made up of 15 amino acids. J lost 2 bases, V lost 4 bases, and 4 bases had no gene match. The CDR3 loop is CASSPTGVRNQPQHF. In nucleotides, the CDR3 is TGTGCCAGCAGCCCGACAGGGGTTCGCAATCAGCCCCAGCATTTT.

The rearrangement links TRBV7-9 to TRBJ1-1; 7 bases map to TRBD1. The V segment lost 6 bases and the J segment 4 bases; nucleotides outside the gene matches: 11. Germline V lookup: CDR1 SEHNR, CDR2 FQNEAQ (reference sequence). The CDR3 is 15 amino acids. The CDR3 reads CASSTEQGLGTEAFF. The CDR3 nucleotides are TGTGCCAGCAGTACAGAACAGGGGCTGGGCACTGAAGCTTTCTTT.

There are a few counts of this clone. The J gene is TRBJ1-5, the V gene TRBV7-8; D not resolved. V lost 5 bases to trimming and J lost 8 bases, with 16 bases between them. In germline, CDR1 is SGHVS, CDR2 FQNEAQ. The CDR3 totals 14 residues. CDR3 region: CASSKQSSNEPQHF. The CDR3 DNA reads TGTGCCAGCAGCAAACAGAGCTCCAACGAGCCCCAGCATTTT.

The genes are TRBV28 and TRBJ1-6; D ambiguous. Trimming cost V 8 bases and J 9 bases, with 11 bases left between them. CDR1 and CDR2 (germline): MDHEN, SYDVKM. The CDR3 runs to 12 residues. In DNA, the CDR3 is TGTGCCAGCGGGGTGGCGAGTTCACCCCTCCACTTT. It specifies CASGVASSPLHF.